This TCR beta chain is drawn from a study of yellow fever vaccine responses in identical twins. On this clonotype itself: No antigen is known for it.

Between the trimmed V and J ends, which lost 2 bases and 2 bases, there was a span of 14 bases. In germline, CDR1 is SNHLY, CDR2 FYNNEI. The CDR3 contains 16 residues. TCRdb redid the calling of the RT-PCR reads with MiXCR, one entry per CDR3 protein. The sample holds about 9,000 distinct CDR3 sequences; roughly 84% are singletons and the top ten take under 2.5%. Whole-study results and caveats: Among the twins, the vaccine T cell response reportedly seemed partly convergent and partly personalized.

V is TRBV2 and J is TRBJ2-3; D call uncertain. The sample in question was T cells from blood (PBMCs), unsorted or a sorted subset (not recorded which), obtained before or after yellow fever vaccination (not recorded which). This receptor was obtained from a woman aged 18-29 years who received the yellow fever vaccine. The CDR3 loop is CASSEPLRAYTDTQYF. The DNA of the CDR3 is TGTGCCAGCAGTGAACCCCTTCGGGCATACACAGATACGCAGTATTTT.